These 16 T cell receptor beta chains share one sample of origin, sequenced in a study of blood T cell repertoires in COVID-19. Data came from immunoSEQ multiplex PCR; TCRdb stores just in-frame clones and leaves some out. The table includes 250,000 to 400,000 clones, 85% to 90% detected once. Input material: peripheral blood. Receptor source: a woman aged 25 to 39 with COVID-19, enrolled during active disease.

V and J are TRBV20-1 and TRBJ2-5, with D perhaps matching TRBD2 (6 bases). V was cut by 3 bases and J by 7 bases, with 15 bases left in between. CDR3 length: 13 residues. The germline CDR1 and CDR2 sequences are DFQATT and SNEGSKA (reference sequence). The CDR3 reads CSASRDSQGTQYF. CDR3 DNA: TGCAGTGCTAGTCGGGACTCCCAGGGGACCCAGTACTTC.

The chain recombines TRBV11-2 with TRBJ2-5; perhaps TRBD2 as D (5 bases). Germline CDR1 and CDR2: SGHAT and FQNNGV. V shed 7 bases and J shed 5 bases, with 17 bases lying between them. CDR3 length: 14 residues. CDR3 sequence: CASNLPTEAETQYF. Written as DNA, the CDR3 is TGTGCCAGCAACCTACCTACGGAGGCGGAGACCCAGTACTTC.

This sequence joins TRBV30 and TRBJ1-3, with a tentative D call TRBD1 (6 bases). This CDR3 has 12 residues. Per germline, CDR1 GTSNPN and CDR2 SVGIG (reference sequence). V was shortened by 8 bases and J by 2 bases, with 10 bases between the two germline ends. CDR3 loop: CAGYRAGNTIYF. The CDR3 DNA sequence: TGTGCCGGCTACAGGGCTGGAAACACCATATATTTT.

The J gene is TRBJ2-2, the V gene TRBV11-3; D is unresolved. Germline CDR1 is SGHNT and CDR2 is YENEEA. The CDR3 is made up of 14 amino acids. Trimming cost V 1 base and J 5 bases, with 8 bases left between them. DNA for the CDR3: TGTGCCAGCAGCTTAGGGCAATCAACCGGGGAGCTGTTTTTT. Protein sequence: CASSLGQSTGELFF.

This CDR3 reads CAWLQGAVEAFF. The DNA of the CDR3 is TGTGCCTGGTTACAGGGGGCGGTTGAAGCTTTCTTT. J is TRBJ1-1 and V is TRBV30; 9 bases line up with TRBD1. Germline CDR1 and CDR2: GTSNPN and SVGIG (reference sequence). This CDR3 comprises 12 residues. V shed 5 bases, J shed 7 bases, and the junction held 5 bases outside the gene matches.

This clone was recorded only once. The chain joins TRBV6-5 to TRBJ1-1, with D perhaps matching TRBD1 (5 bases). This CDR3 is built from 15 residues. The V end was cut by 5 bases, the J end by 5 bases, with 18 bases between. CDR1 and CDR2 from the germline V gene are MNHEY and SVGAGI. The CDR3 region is CASSMGTRRGTEAFF. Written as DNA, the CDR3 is TGTGCCAGCAGTATGGGGACCCGGCGGGGTACTGAAGCTTTCTTT.

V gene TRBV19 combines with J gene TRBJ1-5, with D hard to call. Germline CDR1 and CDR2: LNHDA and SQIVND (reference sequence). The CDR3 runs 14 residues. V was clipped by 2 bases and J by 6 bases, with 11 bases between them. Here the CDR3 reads CASSISAGGQPQHF. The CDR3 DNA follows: TGTGCCAGTAGTATATCAGCAGGTGGTCAGCCCCAGCATTTT. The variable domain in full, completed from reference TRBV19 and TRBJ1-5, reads DGGITQSPKYLFRKEGQNVTLSCEQNLNHDAMYWYRQDPGQGLRLIYYSQIVNDFQKGDIAEGYSVSREKKESFPLTVTSAQKNPTAFYLCASSISAGGQPQHFGDGTRLSIL.

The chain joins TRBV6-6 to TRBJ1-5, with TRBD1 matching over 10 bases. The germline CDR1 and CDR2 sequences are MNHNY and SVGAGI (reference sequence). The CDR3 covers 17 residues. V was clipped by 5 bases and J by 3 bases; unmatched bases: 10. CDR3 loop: CASSHSRQGANNQPQHF. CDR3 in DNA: TGTGCCAGCAGTCATTCCCGACAGGGGGCGAACAATCAGCCCCAGCATTTT.

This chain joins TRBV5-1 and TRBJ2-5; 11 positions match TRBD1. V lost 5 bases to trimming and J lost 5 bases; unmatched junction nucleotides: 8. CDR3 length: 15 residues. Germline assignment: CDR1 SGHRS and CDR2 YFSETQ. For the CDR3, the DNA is TGCGCCAGCAGTCCCGGACAGGGGGCGCGGGAGACCCAGTACTTC. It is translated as CASSPGQGARETQYF.

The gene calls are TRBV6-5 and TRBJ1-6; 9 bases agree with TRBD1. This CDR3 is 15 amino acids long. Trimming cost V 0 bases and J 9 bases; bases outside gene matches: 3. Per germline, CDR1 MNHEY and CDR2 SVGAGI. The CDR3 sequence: CASSYSWTGASPLHF. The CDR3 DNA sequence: TGTGCCAGCAGTTACTCGTGGACAGGGGCTTCACCCCTCCACTTT.

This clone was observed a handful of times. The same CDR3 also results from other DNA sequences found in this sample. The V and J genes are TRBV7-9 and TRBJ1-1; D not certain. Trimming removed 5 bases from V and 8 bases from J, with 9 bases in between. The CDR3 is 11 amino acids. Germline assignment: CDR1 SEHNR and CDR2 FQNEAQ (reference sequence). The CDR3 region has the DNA TGTGCCAGCAGCCTCCGGGAGGAAGCTTTCTTT. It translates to CASSLREEAFF.

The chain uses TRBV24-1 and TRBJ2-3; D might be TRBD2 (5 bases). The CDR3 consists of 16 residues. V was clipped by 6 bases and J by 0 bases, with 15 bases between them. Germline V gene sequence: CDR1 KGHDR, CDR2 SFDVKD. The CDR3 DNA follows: TGTGCCACCAGTCTCGACCCCGGCGGGAGCACAGATACGCAGTATTTT. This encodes CATSLDPGGSTDTQYF.

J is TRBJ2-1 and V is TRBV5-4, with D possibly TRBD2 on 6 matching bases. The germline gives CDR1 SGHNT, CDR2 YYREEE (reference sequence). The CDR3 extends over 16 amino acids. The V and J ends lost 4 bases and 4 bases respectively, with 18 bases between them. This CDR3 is CASSTIPGLEYNEQFF. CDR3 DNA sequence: TGTGCCAGCAGCACTATACCGGGACTGGAGTACAATGAGCAGTTCTTC.

CDR3 amino acids: CASSLGWQGEETQYF. The CDR3, as DNA: TGCGCCAGCAGCCTGGGTTGGCAGGGGGAAGAGACCCAGTACTTC. V and J are TRBV5-1 and TRBJ2-5; 7 bases fit TRBD1. Germline-derived CDR1 and CDR2 are SGHRS and YFSETQ. Trimming cost V 4 bases and J 3 bases; bases outside gene matches: 9. The CDR3 is 15 amino acids.

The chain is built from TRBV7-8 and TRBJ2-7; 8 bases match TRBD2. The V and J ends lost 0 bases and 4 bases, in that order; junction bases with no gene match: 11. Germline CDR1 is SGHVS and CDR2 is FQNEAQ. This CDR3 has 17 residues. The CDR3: CASSLAPGGVFSYEQYF. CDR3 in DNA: TGTGCCAGCAGCTTAGCTCCGGGGGGGGTCTTCTCTTACGAGCAGTACTTC. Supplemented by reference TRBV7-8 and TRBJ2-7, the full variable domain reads GAGVSQSPRYKVAKRGQDVALRCDPISGHVSLFWYQQALGQGPEFLTYFQNEAQLDKSGLPSDRFFAERPEGSVSTLKIQRTQQEDSAVYLCASSLAPGGVFSYEQYFGPGTRLTVT.

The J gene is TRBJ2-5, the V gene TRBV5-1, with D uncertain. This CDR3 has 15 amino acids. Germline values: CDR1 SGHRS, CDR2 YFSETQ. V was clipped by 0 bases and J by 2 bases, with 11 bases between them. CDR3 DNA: TGCGCCAGCAGCTTGGTAGAAGCCCCTCAAGAGACCCAGTACTTC. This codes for CASSLVEAPQETQYF.